These T cell receptor beta chains were read from a single sample in a study of human T cells and chemical hapten exposure. A single record per CDR3 protein comes from TCRdb applying MiXCR to the RACE reads. The table lists approximately 90,000 distinct CDR3 sequences, over 10% of them singletons. Here the sequenced sample was whole blood, taken in connection with sensitization to the hapten diphenylcyclopropenone (DPC). The source of these receptors is a woman aged 40 to 49 with alopecia areata. Some clones in this sample may be carry-over from other donors' samples. The CDR3 runs from the conserved cysteine through the conserved F or W. Each record gives: CDR3 DNA, CDR3 protein, J gene, D gene, clone size, V gene. The D gene is left open where the match is weak. Expanded clones get a size class; other rows say once, few or many, or leave the size out.

CDR3nt: TGTGCCAGCAGTGAGGGGCTCACCCGCGTCTCTGGAAACACCATATATTTT
CDR3aa: CASSEGLTRVSGNTIYF
j_gene: TRBJ1-3
d_gene: -
abundance: -
v_gene: TRBV2

CDR3nt: TGTGCCAGCAGCCGAGGGGTTTACACTGAAGCTTTCTTT
CDR3aa: CASSRGVYTEAFF
j_gene: TRBJ1-1
d_gene: -
abundance: many
v_gene: TRBV7-2

CDR3nt: TGCAGTGCTAGCGCACCGGAGCAGTACTTC
CDR3aa: CSASAPEQYF
j_gene: TRBJ2-7
d_gene: -
abundance: few
v_gene: TRBV20-1

CDR3nt: TGCAGCGTAGGGAGGGGCCCTAATGAGCAGTTCTTC
CDR3aa: CSVGRGPNEQFF
j_gene: TRBJ2-1
d_gene: TRBD2
abundance: -
v_gene: TRBV20-1

CDR3nt: TGCGCCAGCAGCCCCGAGGTTGCTAACTATGGCTACACCTTC
CDR3aa: CASSPEVANYGYTF
j_gene: TRBJ1-2
d_gene: -
abundance: -
v_gene: TRBV4-1

CDR3nt: TGTGCCAGCAGTTTATTACAGGGAGGAGTGCACTACTTC
CDR3aa: CASSLLQGGVHYF
j_gene: TRBJ2-7
d_gene: -
abundance: -
v_gene: TRBV27

CDR3nt: TGCGCCAGCAGCTTGGGGGGCTTGGCCGAGCAGTACTTC
CDR3aa: CASSLGGLAEQYF
j_gene: TRBJ2-7
d_gene: -
abundance: few
v_gene: TRBV5-1

CDR3nt: TGCAGTGAACCGGCTCCGGGACTAGCTAATGAGCAGTTCTTC
CDR3aa: CSEPAPGLANEQFF
j_gene: TRBJ2-1
d_gene: TRBD2
abundance: few
v_gene: TRBV20-1

CDR3nt: TGTGCCAGCAGTGGGGGGGGTTTGAGCAATCAGCCCCAGCATTTT
CDR3aa: CASSGGGLSNQPQHF
j_gene: TRBJ1-5
d_gene: -
abundance: few
v_gene: TRBV2

CDR3nt: TGTGCCAGCAGAGACGGAGGGGAATACACCGGGGAGCTGTTTTTT
CDR3aa: CASRDGGEYTGELFF
j_gene: TRBJ2-2
d_gene: -
abundance: few
v_gene: TRBV12-3/TRBV12-4

CDR3nt: TGTGCCAGCAGTTACTACGAGACCCAGTACTTC
CDR3aa: CASSYYETQYF
j_gene: TRBJ2-5
d_gene: -
abundance: many
v_gene: TRBV6-2/TRBV6-3

CDR3nt: TGTGCCAGCAGTTTCTCGGACAGGCCCCACACCATATATTTT
CDR3aa: CASSFSDRPHTIYF
j_gene: TRBJ1-3
d_gene: TRBD1
abundance: few
v_gene: TRBV28

CDR3nt: TGTGCCAGCAGTCAGAACAGGGGGCTCTACGAGCAGTACTTC
CDR3aa: CASSQNRGLYEQYF
j_gene: TRBJ2-7
d_gene: TRBD1
abundance: -
v_gene: TRBV6-5

CDR3nt: TGTGCCAGCAACCCTAGCGGGGGCACAGATACGCAGTATTTT
CDR3aa: CASNPSGGTDTQYF
j_gene: TRBJ2-3
d_gene: TRBD2
abundance: few
v_gene: TRBV7-9

CDR3nt: TGTGCCAGCAGCCCACGGGCCGCCTCTGGGGCCAACGTCCTGACTTTC
CDR3aa: CASSPRAASGANVLTF
j_gene: TRBJ2-6
d_gene: -
abundance: many
v_gene: TRBV7-2

CDR3nt: TGTGCCAGCAGCGAGGGTTCCTTGGGCAATCAGCCCCAGCATTTT
CDR3aa: CASSEGSLGNQPQHF
j_gene: TRBJ1-5
d_gene: -
abundance: many
v_gene: TRBV9